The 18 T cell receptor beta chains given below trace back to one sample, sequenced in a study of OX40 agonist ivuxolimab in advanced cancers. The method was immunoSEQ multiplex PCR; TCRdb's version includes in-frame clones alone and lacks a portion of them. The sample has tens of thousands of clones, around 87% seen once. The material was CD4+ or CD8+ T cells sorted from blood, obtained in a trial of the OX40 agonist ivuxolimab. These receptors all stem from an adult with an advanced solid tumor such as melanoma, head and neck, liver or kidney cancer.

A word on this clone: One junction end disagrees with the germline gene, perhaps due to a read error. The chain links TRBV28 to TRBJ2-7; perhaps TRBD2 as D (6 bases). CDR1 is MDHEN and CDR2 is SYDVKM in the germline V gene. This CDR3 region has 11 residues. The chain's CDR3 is CASSSTTRVDF. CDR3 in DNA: TGTGCCAGCAGTTCGACGACTAGAGTTGACTTC.

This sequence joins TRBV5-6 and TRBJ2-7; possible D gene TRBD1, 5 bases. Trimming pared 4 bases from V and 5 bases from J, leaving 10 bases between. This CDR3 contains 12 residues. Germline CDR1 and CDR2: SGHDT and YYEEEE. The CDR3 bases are TGTGCCAGCAGCCCAGGGTTTCACGAGCAGTACTTC. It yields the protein CASSPGFHEQYF.

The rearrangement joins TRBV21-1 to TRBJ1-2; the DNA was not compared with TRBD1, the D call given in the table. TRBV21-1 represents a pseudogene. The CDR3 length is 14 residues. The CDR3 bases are TGTGCCACCCGTCGCCCAGGGTGGTACTATGGCTACACCTTC. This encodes CATRRPGWYYGYTF.

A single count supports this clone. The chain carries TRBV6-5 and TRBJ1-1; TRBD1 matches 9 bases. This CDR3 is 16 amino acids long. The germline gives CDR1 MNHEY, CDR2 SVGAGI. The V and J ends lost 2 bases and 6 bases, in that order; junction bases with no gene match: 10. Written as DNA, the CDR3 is TGTGCCAGCAGTTACCCGTCCGGACAGGGGAGTTCTGAAGCTTTCTTT. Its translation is CASSYPSGQGSSEAFF.

Written as DNA, the CDR3 is TGTGCCAGCAGTTTGACCCTCCGGTTTGACCAGGGGGGAGATAGCAATCAGCCCCAGCATTTT. This encodes CASSLTLRFDQGGDSNQPQHF. The chain joins TRBV28 to TRBJ1-5, with 7 bases lining up with TRBD1. Germline V gives CDR1 MDHEN, CDR2 SYDVKM. V trimming: 3 bases; J trimming: 0 bases; junction bases outside the gene matches: 20. The CDR3 has 21 amino acids.

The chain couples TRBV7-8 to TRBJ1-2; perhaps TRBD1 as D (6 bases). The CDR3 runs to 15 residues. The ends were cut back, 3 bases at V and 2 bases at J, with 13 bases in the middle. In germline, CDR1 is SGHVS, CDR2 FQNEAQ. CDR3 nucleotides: TGTGCCAGCAGCTTCACAGGGCAGGGGAACTATGGCTACACCTTC. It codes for CASSFTGQGNYGYTF. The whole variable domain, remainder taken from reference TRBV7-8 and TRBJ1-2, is GAGVSQSPRYKVAKRGQDVALRCDPISGHVSLFWYQQALGQGPEFLTYFQNEAQLDKSGLPSDRFFAERPEGSVSTLKIQRTQQEDSAVYLCASSFTGQGNYGYTFGSGTRLTVV.

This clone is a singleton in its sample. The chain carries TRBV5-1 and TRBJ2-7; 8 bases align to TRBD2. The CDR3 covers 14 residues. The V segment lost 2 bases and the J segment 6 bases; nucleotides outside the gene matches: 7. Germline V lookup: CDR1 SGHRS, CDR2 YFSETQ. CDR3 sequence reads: CASSLPIGGAEQYF. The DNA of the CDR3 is TGCGCCAGCAGCTTACCAATCGGGGGGGCCGAGCAGTACTTC.

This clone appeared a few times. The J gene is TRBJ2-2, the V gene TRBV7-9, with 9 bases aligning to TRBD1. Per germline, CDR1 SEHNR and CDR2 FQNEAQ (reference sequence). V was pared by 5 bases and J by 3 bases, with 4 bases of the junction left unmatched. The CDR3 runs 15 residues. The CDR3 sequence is CASSGRTGDTGELFF. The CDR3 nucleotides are TGTGCCAGCAGCGGGCGGACAGGGGACACCGGGGAGCTGTTTTTT.

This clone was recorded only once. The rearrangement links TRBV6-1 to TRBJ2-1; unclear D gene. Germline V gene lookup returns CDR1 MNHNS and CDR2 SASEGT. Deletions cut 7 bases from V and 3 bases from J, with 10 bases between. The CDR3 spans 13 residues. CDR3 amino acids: CASTKPGYNEQFF. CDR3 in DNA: TGTGCCAGCACTAAACCCGGCTACAATGAGCAGTTCTTC.

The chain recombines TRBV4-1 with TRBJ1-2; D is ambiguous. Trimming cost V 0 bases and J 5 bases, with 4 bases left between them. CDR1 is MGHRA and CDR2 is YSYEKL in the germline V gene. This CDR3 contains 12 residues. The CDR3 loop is CASSQEGYGYTF. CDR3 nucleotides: TGCGCCAGCAGCCAAGAAGGATATGGCTACACCTTC.

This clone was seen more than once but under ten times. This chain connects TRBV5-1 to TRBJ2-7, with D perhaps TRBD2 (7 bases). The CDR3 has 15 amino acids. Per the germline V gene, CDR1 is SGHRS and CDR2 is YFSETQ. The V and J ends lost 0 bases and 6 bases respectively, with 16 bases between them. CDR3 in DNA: TGCGCCAGCAGCTTGGCCAGGGGACTAAGCACCGAGCAGTACTTC. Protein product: CASSLARGLSTEQYF.

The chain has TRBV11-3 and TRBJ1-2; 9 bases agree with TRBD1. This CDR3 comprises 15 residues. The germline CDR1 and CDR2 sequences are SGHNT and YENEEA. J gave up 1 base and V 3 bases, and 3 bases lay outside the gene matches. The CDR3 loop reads CASSLTDRGNYGYTF. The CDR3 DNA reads TGTGCCAGCAGCTTGACGGACAGGGGTAACTATGGCTACACCTTC.

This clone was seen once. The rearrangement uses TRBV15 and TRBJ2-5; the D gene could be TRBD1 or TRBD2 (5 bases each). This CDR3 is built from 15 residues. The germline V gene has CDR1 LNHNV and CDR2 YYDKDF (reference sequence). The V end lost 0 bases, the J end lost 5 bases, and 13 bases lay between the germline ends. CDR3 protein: CATSRDLGTGETQYF. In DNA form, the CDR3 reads TGTGCCACCAGCAGAGATCTAGGGACGGGGGAGACCCAGTACTTC. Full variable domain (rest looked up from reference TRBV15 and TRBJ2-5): DAMVIQNPRYQVTQFGKPVTLSCSQTLNHNVMYWYQQKSSQAPKLLFHYYDKDFNNEADTPDNFQSRRPNTSFCFLDIRSPGLGDTAMYLCATSRDLGTGETQYFGPGTRLLVL.

CDR3 sequence reads: CASSPDRNQPQHF. CDR3 bases: TGTGCCAGCAGCCCCGACAGAAATCAGCCCCAGCATTTT. The chain couples TRBV28 to TRBJ1-5; a possible D gene is TRBD1 (5 bases). This CDR3 spans 13 amino acids. The V gene's germline CDR1 is MDHEN and CDR2 SYDVKM. With 6 bases removed from V and 4 bases from J, the gap between germline ends came to 10 bases.

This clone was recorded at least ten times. Here the CDR3 reads CASSPGLAGSRSYEQYF. For the CDR3, the DNA is TGTGCCAGCAGCCCGGGACTAGCGGGGTCCCGCTCCTACGAGCAGTACTTC. The V gene is TRBV7-6, the J gene TRBJ2-7, with 13 bases identical to TRBD2. Germline lookup yields CDR1 SGHVS and CDR2 FNYEAQ. The CDR3 has 17 residues. The V segment lost 5 bases and the J segment 0 bases; nucleotides outside the gene matches: 7.

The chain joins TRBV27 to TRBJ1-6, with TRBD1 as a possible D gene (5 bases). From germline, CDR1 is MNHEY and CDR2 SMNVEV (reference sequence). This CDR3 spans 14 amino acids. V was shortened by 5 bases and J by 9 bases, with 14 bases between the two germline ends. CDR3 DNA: TGTGCCAGCAGTCTTAGCGGGGGACCTTCACCCCTCCACTTT. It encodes CASSLSGGPSPLHF.

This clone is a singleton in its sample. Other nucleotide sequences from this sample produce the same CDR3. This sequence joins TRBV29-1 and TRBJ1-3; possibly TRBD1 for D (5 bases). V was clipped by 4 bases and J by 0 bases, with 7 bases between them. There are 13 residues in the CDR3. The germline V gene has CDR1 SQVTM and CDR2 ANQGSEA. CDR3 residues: CSVGGGSGNTIYF. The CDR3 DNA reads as TGCAGCGTTGGGGGCGGCTCTGGAAACACCATATATTTT.

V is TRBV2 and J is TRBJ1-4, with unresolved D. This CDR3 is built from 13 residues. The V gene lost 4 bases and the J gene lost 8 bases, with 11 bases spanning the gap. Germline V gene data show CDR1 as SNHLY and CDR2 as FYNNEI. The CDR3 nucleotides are TGTGCCAGCAGTGTTCGCCCTCGAGAAAAACTGTTTTTT. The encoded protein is CASSVRPREKLFF.